This T cell receptor (beta chain) was captured in a study of OX40 agonist ivuxolimab in advanced cancers. For this clone: Its antigen is still unknown.

This table comes from immunoSEQ multiplex PCR, and its TCRdb copy is limited to in-frame clones, with some not included. The sample carries 50,000 to 70,000 clones, around 90% recorded once. Study-wide results and limits: Antigen specificity of clonally expanded peripheral T cells was not established.

Trimming cost V 2 bases and J 2 bases; bases outside gene matches: 3. This CDR3 region has 16 residues. Germline lookup yields CDR1 MDHEN and CDR2 SYDVKM. The V and J genes are TRBV28 and TRBJ2-1; 10 bases align to TRBD2. The sequence came from an adult with an advanced solid tumor such as melanoma, head and neck, liver or kidney cancer. The sequencing used CD4+ or CD8+ T cells sorted from blood, collected in a trial of the OX40 agonist ivuxolimab. As DNA, the CDR3 is TGTGCCAGCAGTTTAAGCGGGAGGGTGCCCTACAATGAGCAGTTCTTC. Protein sequence: CASSLSGRVPYNEQFF.